What follows describes a single T cell receptor (beta chain). This record belongs to a study of sequential checkpoint blockade in melanoma. Study-wide background: First-line arms were nivolumab then ipilimumab, or the reverse, randomized 1:1.

The CDR3 length is 16 residues. Trimming pared 6 bases from V and 0 bases from J, leaving 14 bases between. Germline-derived CDR1 and CDR2 are LGHNA and YNFKEQ. Indicated treatment: randomized to nivolumab then ipilimumab (arm A) or the reverse (arm B). None of the patients previously received DNA-damaging chemotherapy. PBMC sorting kept live CD3+CD8+ cells without CD19 or CD56. Assay used: immunoSEQ multiplex PCR; TCRdb lists only in-frame clones, some missing. This sample has approximately 9,300 clones; over 75% occur once, and the top ten carry 50%. The origin of this receptor is a human donor with melanoma. This material consisted of CD8+ T cells sorted from blood (inferred from file names), taken from a patient given nivolumab and ipilimumab in sequence. The V call is TRBV4-2, the J call TRBJ1-4; no firm D call. In DNA form, the CDR3 reads TGTGCCAGCAGGTCAAAAAGCGAAACAACTAATGAAAAACTGTTTTTT. This gives the protein CASRSKSETTNEKLFF.